The clone carrying this TCR beta chain was observed a single time. The sample is drawn from a study of blood T cell repertoires in COVID-19. Study details: The United States, Italy and Spain were the sources of the acute and convalescent COVID-19 samples.

Assay: immunoSEQ multiplex PCR; the TCRdb copy retains only in-frame clones and omits some. The profile shows about 300,000 clones, 85% to 90% of them singletons. Per germline, CDR1 SGHAT and CDR2 FQDESV (reference sequence). Losses at the gene ends were 5 bases for V and 5 bases for J; bases not matched to a gene: 11. CDR3 length: 16 amino acids. In Seattle, patients joined the study during active infection and were tracked longitudinally. The chain employs TRBV11-1 and TRBJ2-7; 11 positions agree with TRBD2. This TCR derives from a woman aged 45-59 years with COVID-19, enrolled during active disease. Sequencing used peripheral blood. Written as DNA, the CDR3 is TGTGCCAGCAGCACCAATAGCGGGAGGGCCTTCGACGAGCAGTACTTC. Translation: CASSTNSGRAFDEQYF.